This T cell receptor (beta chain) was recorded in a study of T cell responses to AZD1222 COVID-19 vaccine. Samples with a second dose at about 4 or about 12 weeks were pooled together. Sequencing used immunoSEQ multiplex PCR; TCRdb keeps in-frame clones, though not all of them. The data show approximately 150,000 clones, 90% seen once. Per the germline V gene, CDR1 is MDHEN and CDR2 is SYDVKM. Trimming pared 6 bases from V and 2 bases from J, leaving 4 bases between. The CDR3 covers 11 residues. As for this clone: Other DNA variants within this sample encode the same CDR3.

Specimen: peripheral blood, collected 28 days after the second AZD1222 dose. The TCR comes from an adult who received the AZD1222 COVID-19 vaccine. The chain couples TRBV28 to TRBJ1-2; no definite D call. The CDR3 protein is CASRTNYGYTF. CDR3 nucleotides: TGTGCCAGCAGGACGAACTATGGCTACACCTTC.